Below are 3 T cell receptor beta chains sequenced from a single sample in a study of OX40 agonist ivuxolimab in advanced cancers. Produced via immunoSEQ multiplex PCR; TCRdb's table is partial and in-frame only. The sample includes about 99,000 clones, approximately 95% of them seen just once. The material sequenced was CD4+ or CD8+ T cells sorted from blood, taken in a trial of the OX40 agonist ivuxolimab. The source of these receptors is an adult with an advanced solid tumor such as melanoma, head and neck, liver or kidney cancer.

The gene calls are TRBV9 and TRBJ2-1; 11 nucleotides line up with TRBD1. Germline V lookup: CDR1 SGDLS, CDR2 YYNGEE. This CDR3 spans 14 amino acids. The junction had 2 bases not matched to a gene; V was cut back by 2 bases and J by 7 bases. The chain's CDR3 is CASSVGQGANEQFF. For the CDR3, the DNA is TGTGCCAGCAGCGTTGGACAGGGGGCTAATGAGCAGTTCTTC.

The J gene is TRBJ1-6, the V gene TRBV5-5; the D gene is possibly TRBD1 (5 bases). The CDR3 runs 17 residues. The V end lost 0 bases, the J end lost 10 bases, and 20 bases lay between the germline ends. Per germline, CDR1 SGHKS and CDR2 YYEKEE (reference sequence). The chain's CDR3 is CASSLVGGELVISPLHF. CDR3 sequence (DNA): TGTGCCAGCAGCTTGGTTGGGGGAGAGTTAGTAATCTCACCCCTCCACTTT.

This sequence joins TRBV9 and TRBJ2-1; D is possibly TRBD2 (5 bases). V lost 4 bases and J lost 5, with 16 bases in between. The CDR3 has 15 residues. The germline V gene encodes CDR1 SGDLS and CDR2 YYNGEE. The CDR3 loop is CASSPTSDGNNEQFF. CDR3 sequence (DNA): TGTGCCAGCAGCCCCACTAGTGATGGGAACAATGAGCAGTTCTTC.